The rows below give T cell receptor beta chains drawn from one sample of a study of vaccination effects on CD4 cells after COVID-19. Antigen specificity for these receptors is unknown. The repertoire was sequenced with immunoSEQ multiplex PCR; TCRdb's copy has only in-frame clones and lacks some. This table has fewer than 65,000 clones, 70% to 85% appearing once. The sequences come from CD4+ T cells from PBMCs cultured with HCoV-OC43 spike peptides, collected before COVID-19 vaccination. Receptors were obtained from a human donor who received a COVID-19 vaccine. The CDR3 runs from the conserved cysteine through the conserved F or W. A D gene is named only where the DNA matches it firmly. Some rows mark clone size as missing; the rest say once, few, many or name a class of expanded clone.

V,D,size,J,CDR3,DNA
TRBV21-1,NA,few,TRBJ1-1,CASSSRTGESTEAFF,TGTGCCAGCAGCAGCCGGACAGGAGAGAGCACTGAAGCTTTCTTT
TRBV12-3/TRBV12-4,NA,NA,TRBJ2-2,CASTLEGTTLFF,TGTGCCAGCACCTTGGAGGGGACCACCCTGTTTTTT
TRBV6-4,NA,NA,TRBJ1-1,CASSLEGNTEAFF,TGTGCCAGCAGTTTGGAGGGGAACACTGAAGCTTTCTTT
TRBV24-1,TRBD1,NA,TRBJ2-1,CATRGPGQGYDNEQFF,TGTGCCACCAGGGGGCCGGGACAGGGCTATGACAATGAGCAGTTCTTC
TRBV5-8,TRBD1,NA,TRBJ2-5,CASPSVGTAPTKETQYF,TGTGCCAGCCCCTCGGTGGGGACAGCGCCAACCAAAGAGACCCAGTACTTC
TRBV9,NA,few,TRBJ1-1,CASSVGTYTEAFF,TGTGCCAGCAGCGTCGGGACATATACTGAAGCTTTCTTT
TRBV3-1/TRBV3-2,NA,NA,TRBJ2-1,CASSQTVSSYNEQFF,TGTGCCAGCAGCCAAACCGTGAGCTCCTACAATGAGCAGTTCTTC
TRBV11-2,TRBD1,NA,TRBJ2-1,CASSLVRDRAGIGYNEQFF,TGTGCCAGCAGCTTAGTCCGGGACAGGGCGGGTATTGGCTACAATGAGCAGTTCTTC
TRBV14,TRBD1,NA,TRBJ2-1,CASSQDRPGQGGYNEQFF,TGTGCCAGCAGCCAAGACCGGCCGGGACAGGGGGGCTACAATGAGCAGTTCTTC
TRBV7-9,NA,NA,TRBJ2-5,CASSVASQETQYF,TGTGCCAGCAGCGTAGCCTCCCAAGAGACCCAGTACTTC
TRBV18,TRBD1,NA,TRBJ1-1,CASSPPIQGALLTEAFF,TGTGCCAGCTCACCACCGATCCAGGGGGCCCTTCTCACTGAAGCTTTCTTT
TRBV7-2,NA,NA,TRBJ2-3,CASSLVRDGSDTQYF,TGTGCCAGCAGCTTAGTTCGCGATGGTTCAGATACGCAGTATTTT
TRBV6-5,NA,NA,TRBJ1-1,CASSYLGQGLNTEAFF,TGTGCCAGCAGTTACTTGGGTCAGGGCCTGAACACTGAAGCTTTCTTT
TRBV6-5,TRBD1,NA,TRBJ1-1,CASSSPTGTEAFF,TGTGCCAGCAGTTCCCCGACAGGGACTGAAGCTTTCTTT
TRBV2,NA,NA,TRBJ1-2,CASSERQLYGYTF,TGTGCCAGCAGTGAACGGCAGCTCTATGGCTACACCTTC
TRBV5-5,TRBD1,NA,TRBJ2-1,CASSKGQGVDNEQFF,TGTGCCAGCAGCAAAGGACAGGGGGTCGACAATGAGCAGTTCTTC
TRBV14,NA,NA,TRBJ2-5,CASSQDLGRWETQYF,TGTGCCAGCAGCCAAGATCTTGGGCGGTGGGAGACCCAGTACTTC
TRBV5-5,TRBD1,NA,TRBJ1-6,CASSLTGQGLGSPLHF,TGTGCCAGCAGCTTAACTGGACAGGGCTTGGGCTCACCCCTCCACTTT
TRBV15,NA,NA,TRBJ2-3,CATSTGPQGSDTQYF,TGTGCCACCAGTACGGGCCCCCAGGGATCAGATACGCAGTATTTT
TRBV5-6,TRBD1,NA,TRBJ1-4,CASSPSGTGGNEKLFF,TGTGCCAGCAGTCCTTCTGGGACAGGGGGTAATGAAAAACTGTTTTTT
TRBV4-1,TRBD2,once,TRBJ2-1,CASGTSGYNEQFF,TGCGCCAGCGGGACTAGCGGGTACAATGAGCAGTTCTTC
TRBV14,TRBD1,NA,TRBJ1-2,CASSQDGKRDRGPYGYTF,TGTGCCAGCAGCCAAGATGGAAAACGAGACAGGGGGCCTTATGGCTACACCTTC
TRBV9,NA,NA,TRBJ1-2,CASSVATGPNYGYTF,TGTGCCAGCAGCGTAGCTACAGGGCCTAACTATGGCTACACCTTC
TRBV20-1,NA,NA,TRBJ2-5,CSAEGGETQYF,TGCAGTGCCGAAGGGGGAGAGACCCAGTACTTC
TRBV9,TRBD1,NA,TRBJ2-1,CASSVRSMGQYNEQFF,TGTGCCAGCAGCGTGAGGTCGATGGGACAGTACAATGAGCAGTTCTTC
TRBV19,NA,once,TRBJ1-2,CASSNQASGGVGGYTF,TGTGCCAGTAGTAACCAAGCCTCGGGGGGAGTTGGTGGCTACACCTTC
TRBV2,NA,once,TRBJ1-1,CASSEFVGLSTEAFF,TGTGCCAGCAGTGAATTTGTAGGCCTTAGTACTGAAGCTTTCTTT
TRBV24-1,TRBD1,NA,TRBJ2-1,CATSDMRQGEGIEQFF,TGTGCCACCAGTGATATGCGACAGGGAGAAGGGATTGAGCAGTTCTTC
TRBV5-1,NA,few,TRBJ1-3,CASSLGHSSSGNTIYF,TGCGCCAGCAGCTTGGGACACTCGAGCTCTGGAAACACCATATATTTT
TRBV5-5,TRBD1,NA,TRBJ1-2,CASRGQGDYGYTF,TGTGCCAGCAGGGGACAGGGAGACTATGGCTACACCTTC
TRBV6-5,TRBD1,once,TRBJ2-5,CASTDRNQETQYF,TGTGCCAGCACGGACAGGAACCAAGAGACCCAGTACTTC